Each of the 8 T cell receptor beta chains below was sequenced from the same sample in a study of radiotherapy plus CTLA-4 blockade in lung cancer. Sequencing used immunoSEQ multiplex PCR; TCRdb keeps in-frame clones, though not all of them. Of 70,000 to 100,000 clones detected, around 85% appear once; the ten largest clones hold just over 2%. The material was peripheral blood, obtained from a patient treated with radiotherapy plus ipilimumab. These TCRs come from a human donor with non-small cell lung cancer who had a partial response to radiotherapy plus ipilimumab.

The chain combines TRBV28 with TRBJ2-2; tentatively, D is TRBD2 (6 bases). V was cut by 2 bases and J by 6 bases, with 10 bases left in between. The CDR3 extends over 14 amino acids. CDR1 MDHEN and CDR2 SYDVKM come from the germline V gene. CDR3 DNA: TGTGCCAGCAGTTTAATAGGAGGGGCCGGGGAGCTGTTTTTT. The encoded protein is CASSLIGGAGELFF.

V gene TRBV2 combines with J gene TRBJ2-3; TRBD2 agrees at 10 bases. J lost 2 bases, V lost 8 bases, and 4 bases had no gene match. The CDR3 extends over 14 amino acids. Germline CDR1 SNHLY, CDR2 FYNNEI. In DNA, the CDR3 is TGTGCCAGCCATGGACTAGCGGTCACAGATACGCAGTATTTT. It yields the protein CASHGLAVTDTQYF.

The chain recombines TRBV5-1 with TRBJ2-5; 8 nucleotides agree with TRBD1. The CDR3 totals 16 residues. V shed 3 bases and J 2 bases; nucleotides not matched to a gene: 9. The germline V gene encodes CDR1 SGHRS and CDR2 YFSETQ. The CDR3 sequence: CASSSTGGQAQETQYF. The CDR3 DNA reads as TGCGCCAGCAGCTCCACCGGGGGACAGGCTCAAGAGACCCAGTACTTC.

V gene TRBV21-1 combines with J gene TRBJ2-7; TRBD1, the table's D call, lacks a check against the DNA. TRBV21-1 counts as a pseudogene. CDR3 length equals 15 residues. The chain's CDR3 is CASSNGQGAYGEQYF. The CDR3 DNA reads as TGTGCCAGCAGCAACGGACAGGGGGCTTACGGCGAGCAGTACTTC.

This clone has only one observation. The chain links TRBV28 to TRBJ2-7; D not resolved. The CDR3 is 12 residues long. Germline assignment: CDR1 MDHEN and CDR2 SYDVKM. Between the trimmed V and J ends, which lost 4 bases and 3 bases, there was a span of 7 bases. The CDR3: CASSSPHYEQYV. The CDR3 region has the DNA TGTGCCAGCAGTTCCCCCCACTACGAGCAGTACGTC.

The CDR3 reads CASSVGAGTDIQYF. Here the CDR3 DNA reads TGTGCCAGCAGTGTGGGAGCGGGGACGGACATTCAGTACTTC. The chain combines TRBV6-1 with TRBJ2-4, with 7 nucleotides matching TRBD2. V gave up 4 bases and J gave up 8 bases; unmatched junction bases: 8. The CDR3 is 14 residues long. The germline gives CDR1 MNHNS, CDR2 SASEGT.

The chain uses TRBV5-6 and TRBJ2-5; maybe TRBD1 (6 bases). The V gene's germline CDR1 is SGHDT and CDR2 YYEEEE. The V end was cut by 0 bases, the J end by 2 bases, with 17 bases between. This CDR3 has 17 amino acids. CDR3 in DNA: TGTGCCAGCAGCTTGGGGGTCAGGGGCGGACTGCAAGAGACCCAGTACTTC. Protein sequence: CASSLGVRGGLQETQYF.

The chain recombines TRBV28 with TRBJ2-2; 16 nucleotides match TRBD2. The CDR3 has 22 amino acids. V shed 6 bases and J 5 bases; nucleotides not matched to a gene: 21. In germline, CDR1 is MDHEN, CDR2 SYDVKM. This chain's CDR3 is CASRPTTVEGLAGGPGTGELFF. In DNA, the CDR3 is TGTGCCAGCAGACCGACGACAGTTGAGGGACTAGCGGGAGGGCCGGGGACCGGGGAGCTGTTTTTT.